Shown below are 25 T cell receptor beta chains from a single sample sequenced in a study of blood T cell repertoires in COVID-19. Libraries were prepared by immunoSEQ multiplex PCR; TCRdb keeps only in-frame clonotypes and omits some of them. This sample has about 58,000 clones; around 89% occur once, and the top ten carry approximately 14%. Sequenced material: peripheral blood. The receptors come from a woman aged 55 to 70 with active COVID-19.

The chain is built from TRBV18 and TRBJ2-6; D is ambiguous. The CDR3 has 14 residues. Trimming removed 3 bases at V and 0 bases at J, with 3 bases between. The V gene's germline CDR1 is KGHSH and CDR2 LQKENI. CDR3 bases: TGTGCCAGCTCACCCAGCTCTGGGGCCAACGTCCTGACTTTC. Its translation is CASSPSSGANVLTF.

V and J are TRBV4-2 and TRBJ1-2; the D is unclear. Germline V gene data show CDR1 as LGHNA and CDR2 as YNFKEQ. V lost 2 bases and J lost 0, with 13 bases in between. The CDR3 loop spans 16 amino acids. The CDR3 DNA reads as TGTGCCAGCAGCCAACCCACGAACAGTCCTAACTATGGCTACACCTTC. It translates to CASSQPTNSPNYGYTF.

This clone occurred a few times. The chain uses TRBV10-1 and TRBJ1-5; 8 positions agree with TRBD1. CDR1 and CDR2 (germline): WNHNN, SYGVQD (reference sequence). The CDR3 runs 16 residues. Trimming took 4 bases from V and 10 from J; bases not matched to a gene: 15. The DNA of the CDR3 is TGCGCCAGCAGTGCCCTCCTCGACAGGGGTGGAGGTCCCCAGCATTTT. This encodes CASSALLDRGGGPQHF.

The chain joins TRBV18 to TRBJ2-4, with D unclear. This CDR3 is 14 amino acids long. V shed 2 bases and J shed 9 bases, with 14 bases lying between them. Per germline, CDR1 KGHSH and CDR2 LQKENI. CDR3 in amino acids: CASSPAGLSGIQYF. CDR3 nucleotides: TGTGCCAGCTCACCAGCAGGTCTATCAGGCATTCAGTACTTC. The complete variable domain, with remaining parts taken from reference TRBV18 and TRBJ2-4, reads NAGVMQNPRHLVRRRGQEARLRCSPMKGHSHVYWYRQLPEEGLKFMVYLQKENIIDESGMPKERFSAEFPKEGPSILRIQQVVRGDSAAYFCASSPAGLSGIQYFGAGTRLSVL.

The chain combines TRBV19 with TRBJ2-3; 13 bases map to TRBD2. Unmatched junction bases numbered 19, after V lost 7 bases and J lost 6 bases. Germline-derived CDR1 and CDR2 are LNHDA and SQIVND (reference sequence). The length of the CDR3 is 19 residues. CDR3 coding DNA: TGTGCCAGTACCCGGAGGGGGCGCGGACTAGCGGGGGTTCTTGATACGCAGTATTTT. Translating it yields CASTRRGRGLAGVLDTQYF. Looking up the rest from reference TRBV19 and TRBJ2-3 gives the full variable domain: DGGITQSPKYLFRKEGQNVTLSCEQNLNHDAMYWYRQDPGQGLRLIYYSQIVNDFQKGDIAEGYSVSREKKESFPLTVTSAQKNPTAFYLCASTRRGRGLAGVLDTQYFGPGTRLTVL.

Comment on this clone: At one end, the junction sequence differs from germline, possibly due to a read error. The chain couples TRBV5-1 to TRBJ2-5; a weak D match, TRBD2 (5 bases). The CDR3 contains 15 residues. CDR1 and CDR2 (germline): SGHRS, YFSETQ. The CDR3 bases are TGCGCCTGCAGCTTGGTTCTAGCTGGCGGAGAGACCCAGTACTTC. Residues: CACSLVLAGGETQYF.

This chain connects TRBV3-1 (or the pseudogene TRBV3-2) to TRBJ1-1; maybe TRBD1 (6 bases). The germline CDR1 and CDR2 sequences are LGHDT and YNNKEL (reference sequence). The V gene lost 4 bases and the J gene lost 2 bases, with 11 bases spanning the gap. The CDR3 extends over 14 amino acids. The CDR3 DNA reads TGTGCCAGCAGCCCACAGGGAGCTAACACTGAAGCTTTCTTT. This sequence encodes CASSPQGANTEAFF.

This chain joins TRBV15 and TRBJ2-7, with 10 bases matching TRBD2. The V gene end was trimmed by 0 bases and the J gene end by 2 bases; junction bases not matched to a gene: 7. This CDR3 region has 17 residues. Germline V gene sequence: CDR1 LNHNV, CDR2 YYDKDF (reference sequence). CDR3 in DNA: TGTGCCACCAGCAGAGATCCAGCGGGGGGGAGAACCTACGAGCAGTACTTC. It translates to CATSRDPAGGRTYEQYF.

Worth noting for this clone: The sample contains more than one DNA sequence encoding this CDR3. This rearrangement joins TRBV10-1 to TRBJ2-1; D is possibly TRBD2 (5 bases). Looked up from germline, CDR1 is WNHNN and CDR2 is SYGVQD (reference sequence). The V gene lost 2 bases and the J gene lost 6 bases, with 8 bases spanning the gap. The CDR3 consists of 13 residues. The CDR3 reads CASSEGGGNEQFF. CDR3 in DNA: TGCGCCAGCAGTGAGGGAGGTGGCAATGAGCAGTTCTTC.

The chain joins TRBV10-3 to TRBJ1-1, with 7 bases lining up with TRBD1. Looked up from germline, CDR1 is ENHRY and CDR2 is SYGVKD. Losses at the gene ends were 3 bases for V and 5 bases for J; bases not matched to a gene: 12. This CDR3 is 16 amino acids long. CDR3 loop: CAISEQGFGVGTEAFF. CDR3 nucleotide sequence: TGTGCCATCAGTGAACAGGGGTTCGGGGTGGGGACTGAAGCTTTCTTT.

The chain has TRBV7-9 and TRBJ1-1; possible D gene TRBD1, 5 bases. Germline CDR1 reads SEHNR; CDR2 reads FQNEAQ (reference sequence). V was pared by 3 bases and J by 0 bases, with 8 bases between. The CDR3 covers 14 residues. DNA of the CDR3: TGTGCCAGCAGCTTTGGACACCTGAACACTGAAGCTTTCTTT. Its protein is CASSFGHLNTEAFF. Looking up the rest from reference TRBV7-9 and TRBJ1-1 gives the full variable domain: DTGVSQNPRHKITKRGQNVTFRCDPISEHNRLYWYRQTLGQGPEFLTYFQNEAQLEKSRLLSDRFSAERPKGSFSTLEIQRTEQGDSAMYLCASSFGHLNTEAFFGQGTRLTVV.

The chain joins TRBV3-1 (or the pseudogene TRBV3-2) to TRBJ2-7, with a tentative D call TRBD2 (6 bases). This CDR3 has 14 amino acids. Germline V gene lookup returns CDR1 LGHDT and CDR2 YNNKEL (reference sequence). The V and J ends lost 1 base and 8 bases respectively, with 15 bases between them. CDR3 in amino acids: CASSQGTIGGKQYF. In DNA form, the CDR3 reads TGTGCCAGCAGCCAAGGGACTATCGGGGGTAAGCAGTACTTC.

V and J are TRBV15 and TRBJ2-3; 12 nucleotides line up with TRBD1. The trim removed 2 bases at V and 2 bases at J, leaving 2 bases unmatched. Germline V CDR1 and CDR2: LNHNV, YYDKDF (reference sequence). There are 16 residues in the CDR3. Here the CDR3 reads CATSRPGQGATDTQYF. The CDR3 region has the DNA TGTGCCACCAGCAGACCGGGACAGGGGGCCACAGATACGCAGTATTTT.

The gene calls are TRBV6-5 and TRBJ1-4, with 10 bases that match TRBD1. The CDR3 has 15 amino acids. CDR1 and CDR2 (germline): MNHEY, SVGAGI. Trimming cost V 6 bases and J 8 bases; bases outside gene matches: 9. This chain's CDR3 is CASSLRQGAGEKLFF. The CDR3 nucleotides read TGTGCCAGCAGCCTTCGACAGGGGGCAGGGGAAAAACTGTTTTTT.

This chain links TRBV2 with TRBJ2-7, with TRBD1 as a possible D gene (6 bases). V was trimmed by 6 bases and J by 3 bases, leaving 18 bases between them. The CDR3 contains 15 residues. Germline CDR1 SNHLY, CDR2 FYNNEI. The CDR3 spells CASRPGTLSGYEQYF. CDR3 coding DNA: TGTGCCAGCAGACCCGGGACATTATCAGGCTACGAGCAGTACTTC.

J is TRBJ1-1 and V is TRBV5-6; 8 nucleotides align to TRBD1. Germline V CDR1 and CDR2: SGHDT, YYEEEE. The CDR3 is made up of 15 amino acids. J was trimmed by 5 bases and V by 3 bases; bases with no gene match: 9. CDR3 nucleotides: TGTGCCAGCAGCTGGGGGCAGGGGGCCGTTACTGAAGCTTTCTTT. This translates into CASSWGQGAVTEAFF. Variable domain in full (rest from reference TRBV5-6 and TRBJ1-1): DAGVTQSPTHLIKTRGQQVTLRCSPKSGHDTVSWYQQALGQGPQFIFQYYEEEERQRGNFPDRFSGHQFPNYSSELNVNALLLGDSALYLCASSWGQGAVTEAFFGQGTRLTVV.

The chain recombines TRBV6-2 or TRBV6-3 with TRBJ1-5, with D possibly TRBD1 on 5 matching bases. CDR3 size: 16 residues. Germline CDR1 is MNHEY and CDR2 is SVGEGT. V was clipped by 5 bases and J by 6 bases, with 20 bases between them. The CDR3 reads CASSIARVNLGQPQHF. In DNA form, the CDR3 reads TGTGCCAGCAGTATAGCCAGGGTGAATCTGGGTCAGCCCCAGCATTTT.

This clone was seen a few times. V and J are TRBV19 and TRBJ2-2; D is perhaps TRBD1 (6 bases). The CDR3 spans 14 residues. CDR1 LNHDA and CDR2 SQIVND come from the germline V gene (reference sequence). Trimming stripped 7 bases from V and 5 bases from J, with 14 bases between. The CDR3 bases are TGTGCCAGTAACAGGCAGGGGTATACCGGGGAGCTGTTTTTT. It is translated as CASNRQGYTGELFF. The full variable domain, its missing parts supplied by reference TRBV19 and TRBJ2-2, is DGGITQSPKYLFRKEGQNVTLSCEQNLNHDAMYWYRQDPGQGLRLIYYSQIVNDFQKGDIAEGYSVSREKKESFPLTVTSAQKNPTAFYLCASNRQGYTGELFFGEGSRLTVL.

This clone was detected only once. This sequence joins TRBV9 and TRBJ2-4; D may be TRBD1 (6 bases). Germline CDR1 and CDR2: SGDLS and YYNGEE. The CDR3 loop spans 14 amino acids. The V end was cut by 0 bases, the J end by 5 bases, with 9 bases between. As DNA, the CDR3 is TGTGCCAGCAGCGTAGATCCAGGGGAAAACATTCAGTACTTC. It specifies CASSVDPGENIQYF.

The rearrangement uses TRBV4-1 and TRBJ2-5; D not resolved. Germline-derived CDR1 and CDR2 are MGHRA and YSYEKL. The V gene lost 1 base and the J gene lost 5 bases, with 8 bases spanning the gap. The CDR3 has 13 residues. CDR3 amino acids: CASSQGGRETQYF. The DNA of the CDR3 is TGCGCCAGCAGCCAAGGCGGTAGGGAGACCCAGTACTTC.

The CDR3 spells CASSSTQGTGNTIYF. CDR3 nucleotide sequence: TGTGCCAGCAGCTCGACACAGGGGACTGGAAACACCATATATTTT. This sequence joins TRBV7-2 and TRBJ1-3; 7 bases align to TRBD1. CDR3 length: 15 residues. Germline CDR1 is SGHTA and CDR2 is FQGNSA. V shed 4 bases, J shed 2 bases, and the junction held 5 bases outside the gene matches.

This clone was detected only once. The chain uses TRBV14 and TRBJ1-4; the D gene is possibly TRBD1 (6 bases). Germline values: CDR1 SGHDN, CDR2 FVKESK. The germline V and J ends were trimmed by 1 base and 6 bases, with 9 bases remaining between them. This CDR3 region has 14 residues. The CDR3 region has the DNA TGTGCCAGCAGCCAAGTCAGGGGATATGAAAAACTGTTTTTT. It codes for CASSQVRGYEKLFF.

The chain combines TRBV3-1 (or the pseudogene TRBV3-2) with TRBJ1-6, with D possibly TRBD1 on 5 matching bases. V was pared by 6 bases and J by 7 bases, with 16 bases between. The CDR3 runs to 15 residues. Per germline, CDR1 LGHDT and CDR2 YNNKEL (reference sequence). This CDR3 is CASSRGRVENSPLHF. In nucleotides, the CDR3 is TGTGCCAGCAGTCGGGGGAGGGTGGAAAATTCACCCCTCCACTTT.

This rearrangement joins TRBV29-1 to TRBJ1-1; D not resolved. V was cut by 2 bases and J by 12 bases, with 13 bases left in between. This CDR3 has 11 residues. Germline V gene sequence: CDR1 SQVTM, CDR2 ANQGSEA. CDR3 sequence (DNA): TGCAGCGTTGAAAAATCGAGGAAATCTTTCTTT. It translates to CSVEKSRKSFF. Together with reference TRBV29-1 and TRBJ1-1, the CDR3 gives the full variable domain: SAVISQKPSRDICQRGTSLTIQCQVDSQVTMMFWYRQQPGQSLTLIATANQGSEATYESGFVIDKFPISRPNLTFSTLTVSNMSPEDSSIYLCSVEKSRKSFFGQGTRLTVV.

The DNA of the CDR3 is TGTGCCAGCAGCGTGTGGGCGGGCAGTAGCAATCAGCCCCAGCATTTT. This gives the protein CASSVWAGSSNQPQHF. The chain joins TRBV9 to TRBJ1-5; unclear D gene. From germline, CDR1 is SGDLS and CDR2 YYNGEE. The CDR3 runs 16 residues. V was shortened by 2 bases and J by 0 bases, with 12 bases between the two germline ends. Variable domain in full (rest from reference TRBV9 and TRBJ1-5): DSGVTQTPKHLITATGQRVTLRCSPRSGDLSVYWYQQSLDQGLQFLIQYYNGEERAKGNILERFSAQQFPDLHSELNLSSLELGDSALYFCASSVWAGSSNQPQHFGDGTRLSIL.